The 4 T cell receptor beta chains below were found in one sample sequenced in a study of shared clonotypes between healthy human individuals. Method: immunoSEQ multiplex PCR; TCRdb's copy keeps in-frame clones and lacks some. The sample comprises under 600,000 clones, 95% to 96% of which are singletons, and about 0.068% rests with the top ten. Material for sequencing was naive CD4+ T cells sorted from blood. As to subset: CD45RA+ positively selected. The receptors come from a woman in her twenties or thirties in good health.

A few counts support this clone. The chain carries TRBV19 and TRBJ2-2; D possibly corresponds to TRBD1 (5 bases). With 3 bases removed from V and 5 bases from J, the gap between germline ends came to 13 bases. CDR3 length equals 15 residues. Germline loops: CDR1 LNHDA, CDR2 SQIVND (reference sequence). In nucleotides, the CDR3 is TGTGCCAGTAGTATTGTAGGGGTTAGAACCGGGGAGCTGTTTTTT. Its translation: CASSIVGVRTGELFF.

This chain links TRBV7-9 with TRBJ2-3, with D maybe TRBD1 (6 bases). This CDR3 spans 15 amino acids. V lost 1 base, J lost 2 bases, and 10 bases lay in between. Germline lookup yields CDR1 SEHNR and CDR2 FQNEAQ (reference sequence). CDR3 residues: CASSLDNRATDTQYF. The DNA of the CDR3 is TGTGCCAGCAGCTTAGATAACAGGGCCACAGATACGCAGTATTTT.

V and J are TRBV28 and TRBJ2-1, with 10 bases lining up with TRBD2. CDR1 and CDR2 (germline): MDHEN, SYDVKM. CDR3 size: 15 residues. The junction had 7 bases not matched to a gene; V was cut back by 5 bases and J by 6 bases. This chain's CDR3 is CASSGAGGSLNEQFF. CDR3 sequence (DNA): TGTGCCAGCAGTGGAGCGGGAGGGTCCCTCAATGAGCAGTTCTTC.

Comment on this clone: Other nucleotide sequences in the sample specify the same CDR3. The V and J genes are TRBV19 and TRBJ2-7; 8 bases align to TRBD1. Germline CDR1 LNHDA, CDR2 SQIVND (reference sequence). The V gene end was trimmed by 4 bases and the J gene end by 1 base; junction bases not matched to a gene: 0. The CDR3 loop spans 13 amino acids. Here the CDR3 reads CASSRDRSYEQYF. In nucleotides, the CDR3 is TGTGCCAGTAGTAGGGACAGGTCCTACGAGCAGTACTTC.